These 32 T cell receptor beta chains came from one sample sequenced in a study of T cell responses to AZD1222 COVID-19 vaccine. TCRdb's copy holds only in-frame clones and misses some; the assay was immunoSEQ multiplex PCR. The sample has around 100,000 clones, 85% to 90% seen once; the top ten hold over 15%. Sample: peripheral blood, taken on day 0 of AZD1222 vaccination. The receptors stem from an adult in good health.

DNA of the CDR3: TGCGCCAGCAGTGAGTCGAGAGGGCGATCACCCCTCCACTTT. It yields the protein CASSESRGRSPLHF. This chain uses TRBV10-1 with TRBJ1-6; D call uncertain. V was pared by 0 bases and J by 10 bases, with 10 bases between. Germline-derived CDR1 and CDR2 are WNHNN and SYGVQD (reference sequence). The CDR3 length is 14 residues.

The chain combines TRBV11-3 with TRBJ2-1; 10 bases map to TRBD1. The CDR3 runs 16 residues. Per the germline V gene, CDR1 is SGHNT and CDR2 is YENEEA. V shed 4 bases and J 2 bases; nucleotides not matched to a gene: 5. The CDR3 loop is CASSSRQGATYNEQFF. As DNA, the CDR3 is TGTGCCAGCAGCTCAAGACAGGGGGCAACCTACAATGAGCAGTTCTTC.

The sample holds a few counts of this clone. The chain combines TRBV7-9 with TRBJ2-7; D not resolved. The CDR3 is made up of 13 amino acids. V lost 1 base and J 5 bases, leaving 9 bases between the germline ends. CDR1 SEHNR and CDR2 FQNEAQ come from the germline V gene (reference sequence). The CDR3 sequence: CASSLGPFNEQYF. The DNA for the CDR3 is TGTGCCAGCAGCTTAGGACCGTTCAACGAGCAGTACTTC.

The chain employs TRBV7-9 and TRBJ2-1; 11 bases agree with TRBD1. The CDR3 extends over 15 amino acids. Trimming cost V 3 bases and J 9 bases; bases outside gene matches: 7. Germline V gives CDR1 SEHNR, CDR2 FQNEAQ (reference sequence). The CDR3 bases are TGTGCCAGCAGCTTCGTGGGGACAGGGGGTACTGAGCAGTTCTTC. Amino acid sequence: CASSFVGTGGTEQFF.

The rearrangement uses TRBV3-1 (or the pseudogene TRBV3-2) and TRBJ1-6; D may be TRBD1 (5 bases). This CDR3 comprises 13 residues. In germline, CDR1 is LGHDT, CDR2 YNNKEL (reference sequence). V was pared by 4 bases and J by 9 bases, with 10 bases between. The CDR3 sequence: CASSPRRGSPLHF. The CDR3 bases are TGTGCCAGCAGCCCCAGAAGGGGTTCACCCCTCCACTTT.

The chain combines TRBV11-3 with TRBJ1-1; D possibly corresponds to TRBD1 (5 bases). The CDR3 sequence is 14 residues long. Between the trimmed V and J ends, which lost 4 bases and 5 bases, there was a span of 14 bases. In germline, CDR1 is SGHNT, CDR2 YENEEA. The CDR3 region has the DNA TGTGCCAGCAGCTATAGGGGCGGGGAAACTGAAGCTTTCTTT. Protein: CASSYRGGETEAFF. Full variable domain (remainder filled in from reference TRBV11-3 and TRBJ1-1): EAGVVQSPRYKIIEKKQPVAFWCNPISGHNTLYWYLQNLGQGPELLIRYENEEAVDDSQLPKDRFSAERLKGVDSTLKIQPAELGDSAVYLCASSYRGGETEAFFGQGTRLTVV.

The rearrangement joins TRBV2 to TRBJ2-1; 10 bases fit TRBD1. The CDR3 totals 14 residues. Trimming removed 8 bases from V and 2 bases from J; junction bases left unmatched: 3. CDR1 SNHLY and CDR2 FYNNEI come from the germline V gene. The CDR3 coding sequence is TGTGCCAGCGATGACAGGGGGCCCTACAATGAGCAGTTCTTC. Translation: CASDDRGPYNEQFF.

The chain recombines TRBV13 with TRBJ2-7, with D tentatively TRBD2 (6 bases). The germline CDR1 and CDR2 sequences are PRHDT and FYEKMQ (reference sequence). The CDR3 spans 16 residues. V lost 0 bases and J 7 bases, leaving 19 bases between the germline ends. CDR3 residues: CASSLGVQGLPKEQYF. CDR3 DNA: TGTGCCAGCAGCTTAGGAGTTCAGGGACTGCCTAAAGAGCAGTACTTC.

The chain couples TRBV6-5 to TRBJ2-1, with no clear D. V was clipped by 7 bases and J by 0 bases, with 10 bases between them. This CDR3 has 14 amino acids. CDR1 is MNHEY, CDR2 SVGAGI, per germline. Here the CDR3 DNA reads TGTGCCAGCACCGGGCTGAGCTCCTACAATGAGCAGTTCTTC. Encoded protein: CASTGLSSYNEQFF.

The chain recombines TRBV3-1 (or the pseudogene TRBV3-2) with TRBJ2-4; D not certain. The ends were cut back, 1 base at V and 1 base at J, with 5 bases in the middle. Looked up from germline, CDR1 is LGHDT and CDR2 is YNNKEL (reference sequence). The CDR3 is made up of 14 amino acids. CDR3 coding DNA: TGTGCCAGCAGCCAAGTCCTGGCCAAAAACATTCAGTACTTC. This gives the protein CASSQVLAKNIQYF.

This clone appeared a single time. V gene TRBV7-9 combines with J gene TRBJ1-2; possible D gene TRBD1, 6 bases. This CDR3 spans 16 amino acids. From germline, CDR1 is SEHNR and CDR2 FQNEAQ (reference sequence). Trimming cost V 0 bases and J 5 bases, with 16 bases left between them. CDR3 in DNA: TGTGCCAGCAGCTTAGCAGAAAACGCAGGGGAATATGGCTACACCTTC. Translating it yields CASSLAENAGEYGYTF.

The chain joins TRBV29-1 to TRBJ2-7, with a tentative D call TRBD1 (5 bases). V lost 4 bases, J lost 6 bases, and 10 bases lay in between. This CDR3 spans 11 amino acids. Germline V gene sequence: CDR1 SQVTM, CDR2 ANQGSEA. CDR3 amino acids: CSVARVGEQYF. In DNA, the CDR3 is TGCAGCGTTGCCAGGGTCGGCGAGCAGTACTTC.

The CDR3 loop is CASSQLTGVDTQYF. The CDR3 nucleotides are TGTGCCAGCAGCCAATTGACAGGGGTTGATACGCAGTATTTT. The chain employs TRBV11-3 and TRBJ2-3, with 8 bases lining up with TRBD1. The trim removed 5 bases at V and 6 bases at J, leaving 7 bases unmatched. The CDR3 consists of 14 residues. Germline-derived CDR1 and CDR2 are SGHNT and YENEEA.

V is TRBV6-5 and J is TRBJ2-7; D may be TRBD1 (6 bases). Trimming stripped 6 bases from V and 2 bases from J, with 8 bases between. The CDR3 extends over 12 amino acids. Per the germline V gene, CDR1 is MNHEY and CDR2 is SVGAGI. For the CDR3, the DNA is TGTGCCAGCAGGGACAGACCCTACGAGCAGTACTTC. Its protein is CASRDRPYEQYF.

This chain connects TRBV5-1 to TRBJ2-7, with TRBD1 matching 8 bases. Germline CDR1 SGHRS, CDR2 YFSETQ. This CDR3 comprises 14 residues. Losses at the gene ends were 4 bases for V and 5 bases for J; bases not matched to a gene: 8. This CDR3 is CASSPDRGTDEQYF. CDR3 nucleotides: TGCGCCAGCAGCCCAGACAGGGGAACCGACGAGCAGTACTTC.

The sample holds a few counts of this clone. V and J are TRBV24-1 and TRBJ2-7; 11 bases line up with TRBD2. CDR1 KGHDR and CDR2 SFDVKD come from the germline V gene. J was trimmed by 1 base and V by 9 bases; bases with no gene match: 7. The CDR3 contains 15 residues. The CDR3 bases are TGTGCCACCCAACCGGGACTAGCGGATTCCTACGAGCAGTACTTC. This encodes CATQPGLADSYEQYF.

This chain joins TRBV19 and TRBJ1-4; D is perhaps TRBD1 (6 bases). Trimming took 6 bases from V and 10 from J, leaving 15 bases between them. Germline CDR1 LNHDA, CDR2 SQIVND (reference sequence). CDR3 size: 13 residues. The CDR3 here is CASSSSPGVKLFF. The CDR3 DNA reads TGTGCCAGTAGCTCTTCTCCAGGGGTAAAACTGTTTTTT.

The V and J genes are TRBV25-1 and TRBJ1-5, with D perhaps matching TRBD1 (5 bases). Trimming cost V 2 bases and J 4 bases, with 15 bases left between them. CDR1 and CDR2 from the germline V gene are MGHDK and SYGVNS. The CDR3 has 16 amino acids. The CDR3 spells CASSEGRRVRNQPQHF. CDR3 DNA sequence: TGTGCCAGCAGTGAAGGTCGCAGGGTGAGAAATCAGCCCCAGCATTTT.

The chain links TRBV2 to TRBJ1-5; D is unclear. CDR1 and CDR2 from the germline V gene are SNHLY and FYNNEI. Trimming took 7 bases from V and 2 from J, leaving 21 bases between them. The CDR3 spans 17 residues. Here the CDR3 DNA reads TGTGCCAGCACCCAAGGGTTCGCCGGGTCGGGCAATCAGCCCCAGCATTTT. Its protein product is CASTQGFAGSGNQPQHF.

The rearrangement joins TRBV21-1 to TRBJ2-4. TRBV21-1 is a known pseudogene. The CDR3 runs to 19 residues. The CDR3 nucleotides read TGTGCCAGCAGCAAAGAAGGCAGGGGGGGGCTTCTTGGCAAAAACATTCAGTACTTC. It specifies CASSKEGRGGLLGKNIQYF.

This clone turned up a few times. This sample includes further DNA sequences coding for the same CDR3. The chain recombines TRBV2 with TRBJ2-1, with 7 positions matching TRBD2. Germline CDR1 reads SNHLY; CDR2 reads FYNNEI. The CDR3 has 14 residues. V was clipped by 6 bases and J by 1 base; unmatched bases: 3. CDR3: CASSRDYSYNEQFF. The CDR3 nucleotides are TGTGCCAGCAGCCGGGACTATTCCTACAATGAGCAGTTCTTC.

This clone appeared a few times. The chain links TRBV6-1 to TRBJ2-3; D call uncertain. The CDR3 length is 14 residues. Germline V CDR1 and CDR2: MNHNS, SASEGT. Deletions cut 2 bases from V and 4 bases from J, with 10 bases between. CDR3 nucleotide sequence: TGTGCCAGCAGTGAACGTTTTCCCCCAGATACGCAGTATTTT. Translating it yields CASSERFPPDTQYF.

V and J are TRBV7-9 and TRBJ2-1; 8 nucleotides align to TRBD1. The ends lost 4 bases at V and 7 bases at J; junction bases unmatched: 9. The CDR3 length is 15 residues. Germline CDR1 is SEHNR and CDR2 is FQNEAQ (reference sequence). In nucleotides, the CDR3 is TGTGCCAGCAGCTACGCCAGGGGGCGAACGAATGAGCAGTTCTTC. Translation gives CASSYARGRTNEQFF.

This chain joins TRBV7-6 and TRBJ2-6; unclear D gene. The CDR3 contains 16 residues. Trimming shortened V by 1 base and J by 2 bases, and 9 bases separated the two germline ends. CDR1 and CDR2 (germline): SGHVS, FNYEAQ. CDR3 DNA: TGTGCCAGCAGCTTAGAACGGCACACTGGGGCCAACGTCCTGACTTTC. Translating it yields CASSLERHTGANVLTF.

The rearrangement links TRBV27 to TRBJ2-7; weak D call: TRBD1 (6 bases). V lost 5 bases to trimming and J lost 3 bases, with 11 bases between them. This CDR3 is built from 13 residues. Germline assignment: CDR1 MNHEY and CDR2 SMNVEV (reference sequence). The CDR3 DNA sequence: TGTGCCAGCAGTCGGGACAAGCTCTACGAGCAGTACTTC. The encoded protein is CASSRDKLYEQYF.

This chain uses TRBV11-2 with TRBJ1-5; unclear D gene. V shed 3 bases and J shed 0 bases, with 3 bases lying between them. Germline V gene data show CDR1 as SGHAT and CDR2 as FQNNGV. This CDR3 comprises 13 residues. The CDR3 DNA follows: TGTGCCAGCAGCTTCCATAGCAATCAGCCCCAGCATTTT. Amino acid sequence: CASSFHSNQPQHF. Full variable domain (remainder filled in from reference TRBV11-2 and TRBJ1-5): EAGVAQSPRYKIIEKRQSVAFWCNPISGHATLYWYQQILGQGPKLLIQFQNNGVVDDSQLPKDRFSAERLKGVDSTLKIQPAKLEDSAVYLCASSFHSNQPQHFGDGTRLSIL.

The V and J genes are TRBV10-3 and TRBJ2-7; TRBD2 matches at 7 bases. CDR3 length equals 14 residues. J lost 5 bases, V lost 9 bases, and 13 bases had no gene match. Germline-derived CDR1 and CDR2 are ENHRY and SYGVKD. As DNA, the CDR3 is TGTGCCATAAATGGGGGACTAAGCGGGCACGAGCAGTACTTC. Protein: CAINGGLSGHEQYF.

This chain links TRBV13 with TRBJ2-1, with unresolved D. Deletions cut 4 bases from V and 3 bases from J, with 7 bases between. The CDR3 extends over 13 amino acids. From germline, CDR1 is PRHDT and CDR2 FYEKMQ (reference sequence). CDR3 bases: TGTGCCAGCAGCTCTACCGTCTACAATGAGCAGTTCTTC. Its translation: CASSSTVYNEQFF.

This clone is a singleton in its sample. This chain uses TRBV10-3 with TRBJ1-1; tentative D call: TRBD1 (5 bases). Germline loops: CDR1 ENHRY, CDR2 SYGVKD. The CDR3 loop spans 12 amino acids. V lost 3 bases and J lost 13, with 15 bases in between. The CDR3 bases are TGTGCCATCAGTGAAGAGGGGCTCGGTGGTTTCTTT. It translates to CAISEEGLGGFF.

The rearrangement joins TRBV7-9 to TRBJ2-1; 9 positions agree with TRBD2. Germline V lookup: CDR1 SEHNR, CDR2 FQNEAQ (reference sequence). V shed 5 bases, J shed 8 bases, and the junction held 4 bases outside the gene matches. CDR3 length equals 13 residues. As DNA, the CDR3 is TGTGCCAGCAGCCCGGGGACTAGCTATGAGCAGTTCTTC. Amino acids: CASSPGTSYEQFF.

The chain uses TRBV27 and TRBJ2-2, with 8 positions matching TRBD1. This CDR3 has 16 amino acids. Germline CDR1 is MNHEY and CDR2 is SMNVEV (reference sequence). J lost 1 base, V lost 3 bases, and 4 bases had no gene match. CDR3 DNA sequence: TGTGCCAGCAGTTTCCCCGGGACAGGGAACACCGGGGAGCTGTTTTTT. Encoded protein: CASSFPGTGNTGELFF.

The chain recombines TRBV27 with TRBJ2-7, with TRBD1 matching 8 bases. Per the germline V gene, CDR1 is MNHEY and CDR2 is SMNVEV (reference sequence). This CDR3 has 12 amino acids. V was clipped by 3 bases and J by 6 bases; unmatched bases: 1. Written as DNA, the CDR3 is TGTGCCAGCAGTTTGACAGGGGCCGAGCAGTACTTC. This translates into CASSLTGAEQYF.